This section outlines one TCR beta chain sequence together with its context. Its antigen remains undetermined. Qualities for individual bases were not recorded, and no much larger clone is one base off. Libraries were constructed by 5' RACE. Reads for this sample came from an Illumina HiSeq 2000. Template switching introduced a universal primer binding site; the final cDNA contained a unique molecular identifier, enabling accurate counting of TCR cDNA molecules. Specific primers in the conserved constant-segment region were used to synthesize first-strand cDNA for the TCR alpha and beta chains. To control for contamination, each cDNA library was double barcoded with a SMART-Mk sample barcode plus Illumina barcodes. Two successive PCR steps introduced TruSeq adapter sequences along with Illumina sample barcodes. The TCR alpha and beta cDNA libraries were sequenced on the Illumina HiSeq platform using custom primers. Regarding the original processing steps: MiGEC was used to process raw reads and extract unique molecular identifiers, and MiXCR was used to find CDR3 positions. Recombination models were inferred per individual with the repgenHMM and IGoR tools using an EM algorithm. Shared clonotype analysis was performed with the tcR package in R, normalizing sharing by the product of cloneset sizes. To study raw recombination without the effects of thymic and clonal selection, out-of-frame nonproductive sequences were analyzed. TCRdb reworked the public reads: Q25 trimming with fastp, MiXCR clone assembly, productive beta chains retained. Identical CDR3 proteins give one entry, which carries the most common genes and DNA. What appears here as the V and J calls and clone size reflects TCRdb's work, not the paper's. Across this sample there are nearly 900,000 distinct CDR3 sequences, with approximately 13% seen only once. In total, the top ten clones hold around 1.6% of the sample.

These data are taken from a study of identical twins (dated by TCRdb to 2015 to 2016). For the study in its entirety: TCR alpha and beta repertoires from monozygotic twins, unrelated adults of various ages and cord blood were deep-sequenced to test whether fetal clonotypes persist. Replicate twin experiments were performed at different times using different library preparation protocols to rule out contamination. General conclusions and limits of the study: Abundant cord blood beta clonotypes had fewer insertions, young adult naive repertoires showed a similar but weaker trend, and memory repertoires showed no such trend. Compared with coincidental sharing between unrelated individuals, out-of-frame TCR alpha sequences shared between twins had an excess of sequences with low generation probability. Zero-insertion analyses could be partly confounded by invariant T cells such as MAIT and iNKT, although diverse VJ usage argued against such confounding for most clonotypes. Recombination models systematically underestimated out-of-frame TCR alpha sharing in monozygotic twins but agreed with sharing between unrelated individuals. In beta out-of-frame sequences, excess twin sharing was weaker, because having fewer shared sequences lowered the signal-to-noise ratio. Because the same donors could not be followed over many years, conclusions were based on cross-sectional statistical analysis.

Every donor was a healthy Caucasian. Three pairs of female monozygotic twins, all aged about 18 to 30 years, were included in the twin cohort. Peripheral blood mononuclear cells were used as the source from which RNA for TCR libraries was isolated. The same sample was also used in a study of yellow fever vaccine responses in identical twins. As the second publication notes: The authors reported that the T cell response to vaccination in identical twins appeared partly convergent and partly personalized. In identical twins, the study followed T cell clones that responded to the vaccine with precision.

The TCR comes from a woman aged 18-30 years in good health. The sequenced sample consisted of PBMCs.

This receptor has the CDR3 CSVAVARGTGELFF. The nucleotide sequence reads as follows: TGCAGCGTCGCCGTCGCGCGGGGCACCGGGGAGCTGTTTTTT. The sequence links TRBV29-1 to TRBJ2-2, with TRBD2 as a weak D call on 6 bases. The CDR3 runs 14 residues from the cysteine to the phenylalanine. The CDR3 DNA has 42 bases and is translated from base 1. The germline V gene specifies SQVTM as CDR1 and ANQGSEA as CDR2. Trimming at the junction amounts to 6 bases on V and 4 bases on J, and the germline ends lie 15 bases apart.